One sample yielded the 31 T cell receptor beta chains listed below, sequenced in a study of vaccination and CD4 T cells after COVID-19. Treatment here: approximately 11-day PBMC culture with coronavirus spike peptide pools or control peptides (ViraFEST assay). Which antigens these TCRs recognize remains unknown. At the Johns Hopkins FTIC core, DNA taken from cultured CD4+ T cells was sequenced by way of the Oncomine TCR Beta short-read assay. TCRdb recomputed calls from the PCR reads with MiXCR, one row per CDR3 protein. The sample shows 15,000 to 20,000 distinct CDR3 sequences, approximately 45% of them seen only once. The sample was CD4+ T cells from blood, cultured in vitro, taken after SARS-CoV-2 vaccination. These receptors all stem from a human donor who had recovered from COVID-19.

The chain links TRBV18 to TRBJ2-3; D is ambiguous. The CDR3 covers 16 residues. Trimming left V 0 bases short and J 6 bases short, with 16 bases between. Germline V gives CDR1 KGHSH, CDR2 LQKENI. CDR3 DNA sequence: TGTGCCAGCTCACCACCGACAACCCCCGCAGTTGATACGCAGTATTTT. Protein: CASSPPTTPAVDTQYF.

The V gene is TRBV25-1, the J gene TRBJ1-4; D is ambiguous. The V end lost 3 bases, the J end lost 4 bases, and 9 bases lay between the germline ends. The CDR3 is made up of 14 amino acids. CDR1 is MGHDK, CDR2 SYGVNS, per germline. The CDR3, as DNA: TGTGCCAGCAGTGATCCCAGGTTTAATGAAAAACTGTTTTTT. Its translation: CASSDPRFNEKLFF.

The gene calls are TRBV6-1 and TRBJ2-7; 16 positions agree with TRBD2. V lost 2 bases and J lost 5; bases outside the gene matches: 18. The CDR3 length is 21 residues. Germline CDR1 is MNHNS and CDR2 is SASEGT. This chain's CDR3 is CASSERWGLAGGPIVRDEQYF. CDR3 coding DNA: TGTGCCAGCAGTGAAAGGTGGGGACTAGCGGGAGGGCCCATAGTACGTGACGAGCAGTACTTC.

The rearrangement links TRBV27 to TRBJ2-5; 7 bases match TRBD2. The germline V gene encodes CDR1 MNHEY and CDR2 SMNVEV (reference sequence). V gave up 4 bases and J gave up 4 bases; unmatched junction bases: 12. This CDR3 spans 16 amino acids. In DNA, the CDR3 is TGTGCCAGCAGTTCCCAACGACTAGCCCGAAGAGAGACCCAGTACTTC. It specifies CASSSQRLARRETQYF.

The chain recombines TRBV7-2 with TRBJ2-7, with no clear D. Germline CDR1 SGHTA, CDR2 FQGNSA. V lost 2 bases and J lost 5, with 4 bases in between. CDR3 size: 11 residues. CDR3 residues: CASSLRNEQYF. CDR3 DNA: TGTGCCAGCAGCTTAAGGAACGAGCAGTACTTC.

The rearrangement joins TRBV7-2 to TRBJ2-3; D gene unclear. Trimming took off 4 bases at V and 2 bases at J, with 7 bases between the two ends. The CDR3 runs 13 residues. CDR1 is SGHTA, CDR2 FQGNSA, per germline. As DNA, the CDR3 is TGTGCCAGCAGCTGGCAGAACACAGATACGCAGTATTTT. As protein: CASSWQNTDTQYF.

In the case of this clonotype: This may be a read error, as it is one base from a much larger clone. Since the CDR3 does not end with the conserved phenylalanine or tryptophan, this likely comes from a read error. The CDR3 bases are TGCAGCGTTGAAGATACCCATGGCTACACCATC. This gives the protein CSVEDTHGYTI. This chain uses TRBV29-1 with TRBJ1-2; D call uncertain. Germline assignment: CDR1 SQVTM and CDR2 ANQGSEA. V was clipped by 0 bases and J by 6 bases, with 5 bases between them. CDR3 length: 11 amino acids.

V usage is TRBV19 and J usage is TRBJ1-2, with D unresolved. V dropped 2 bases and J dropped 3 bases, with 13 bases sitting between them. Germline CDR1 LNHDA, CDR2 SQIVND (reference sequence). There are 15 residues in the CDR3. This chain's CDR3 is CASSISGFGDYGYTF. CDR3 DNA sequence: TGTGCCAGTAGTATATCGGGGTTCGGAGACTATGGCTACACCTTC.

V and J are TRBV28 and TRBJ2-3; TRBD2 aligns across 8 bases. The CDR3 is 15 amino acids. Germline V gene lookup returns CDR1 MDHEN and CDR2 SYDVKM. V lost 2 bases, J lost 4 bases, and 5 bases stayed unmatched. For the CDR3, the DNA is TGTGCCAGCAGTTTAAAGCGGGAGCCCCCAGATACGCAGTATTTT. Protein: CASSLKREPPDTQYF. Full variable domain (remainder filled in from reference TRBV28 and TRBJ2-3): DVKVTQSSRYLVKRTGEKVFLECVQDMDHENMFWYRQDPGLGLRLIYFSYDVKMKEKGDIPEGYSVSREKKERFSLILESASTNQTSMYLCASSLKREPPDTQYFGPGTRLTVL.

The J gene is TRBJ2-1, the V gene TRBV6-1; 10 bases are a match to TRBD1. CDR1 is MNHNS, CDR2 SASEGT, per germline. V lost 5 bases to trimming and J lost 7 bases; unmatched junction nucleotides: 8. The CDR3 has 15 residues. The CDR3 region is CASSPGTGERNEQFF. In DNA form, the CDR3 reads TGTGCCAGCAGTCCCGGGACAGGGGAGAGAAATGAGCAGTTCTTC.

The V call is TRBV7-9, the J call TRBJ1-2; D possibly corresponds to TRBD1 (6 bases). This CDR3 has 14 amino acids. Germline V gene lookup returns CDR1 SEHNR and CDR2 FQNEAQ (reference sequence). V gave up 1 base and J gave up 6 bases, with 12 bases separating them. The CDR3, as DNA: TGTGCCAGCAGCTTAGGGGCAGGGACACATGGCTACACCTTC. This codes for CASSLGAGTHGYTF.

The chain is built from TRBV20-1 and TRBJ2-7, with D uncertain. The CDR3 sequence is 13 residues long. The ends were cut back, 1 base at V and 3 bases at J, with 10 bases in the middle. CDR1 is DFQATT, CDR2 SNEGSKA, per germline (reference sequence). The CDR3 here is CSARGSSDYEQYF. The CDR3 coding sequence is TGCAGTGCTAGAGGGTCCTCAGACTACGAGCAGTACTTC.

This clonotype turned up a few times. V and J are TRBV19 and TRBJ1-5; the D gene is possibly TRBD1 (6 bases). This CDR3 contains 15 residues. V lost 5 bases and J lost 0, with 11 bases in between. In germline, CDR1 is LNHDA, CDR2 SQIVND (reference sequence). The CDR3 reads CASSPTGYSNQPQHF. CDR3 nucleotide sequence: TGTGCCAGTAGTCCCACAGGGTATAGCAATCAGCCCCAGCATTTT.

The chain recombines TRBV6-5 with TRBJ2-3, with 8 bases identical to TRBD2. CDR1 and CDR2 (germline): MNHEY, SVGAGI. The V and J ends lost 2 bases and 2 bases, in that order; junction bases with no gene match: 9. The CDR3 covers 17 residues. The CDR3 spells CASSYTVAGINTDTQYF. The CDR3 DNA reads as TGTGCCAGCAGTTACACTGTAGCGGGGATAAACACAGATACGCAGTATTTT.

The chain's CDR3 is CASSPNPTSGQETQYF. The CDR3 DNA is TGTGCCAGCAGCCCGAATCCTACTAGCGGACAAGAGACCCAGTACTTC. The chain combines TRBV4-2 with TRBJ2-5; TRBD2 aligns across 8 bases. CDR3 length: 16 residues. Germline CDR1 and CDR2: LGHNA and YNFKEQ. The junction had 9 bases not matched to a gene; V was cut back by 4 bases and J by 2 bases.

This clonotype has just a few counts. For the CDR3, the DNA is TGTGCCAGCAGCTTAGCAGGGGGTAATCAGCCCCAGCATTTT. It yields the protein CASSLAGGNQPQHF. The chain recombines TRBV7-8 with TRBJ1-5; maybe TRBD1 (6 bases). The CDR3 runs 14 residues. Germline V gives CDR1 SGHVS, CDR2 FQNEAQ. V was shortened by 0 bases and J by 4 bases, with 7 bases between the two germline ends. Together with reference TRBV7-8 and TRBJ1-5, the CDR3 gives the full variable domain: GAGVSQSPRYKVAKRGQDVALRCDPISGHVSLFWYQQALGQGPEFLTYFQNEAQLDKSGLPSDRFFAERPEGSVSTLKIQRTQQEDSAVYLCASSLAGGNQPQHFGDGTRLSIL.

This clonotype was counted only a few times. The gene calls are TRBV15 and TRBJ2-3; 7 bases are shared with TRBD2. Germline-derived CDR1 and CDR2 are LNHNV and YYDKDF (reference sequence). The CDR3 is made up of 18 amino acids. Losses at the gene ends were 8 bases for V and 3 bases for J; bases not matched to a gene: 20. The CDR3 loop reads CATRPVFFVRGSTDTQYF. The DNA of the CDR3 is TGTGCCACCCGACCCGTTTTTTTCGTTCGCGGGAGTACAGATACGCAGTATTTT.

This clonotype was found a few times. V is TRBV11-2 and J is TRBJ1-2; TRBD1 might be the D (5 bases). Germline V gene sequence: CDR1 SGHAT, CDR2 FQNNGV. This CDR3 comprises 15 residues. V gave up 5 bases and J gave up 7 bases, with 20 bases separating them. CDR3 residues: CASSVGTGGLAGYTF. In DNA, the CDR3 is TGTGCCAGCAGCGTCGGAACAGGAGGGCTTGCTGGCTACACCTTC.

This chain links TRBV6-1 with TRBJ2-5; 9 nucleotides align to TRBD2. With V trimmed by 2 bases and J by 1 base, 5 bases remained unmatched. CDR3 length: 16 residues. The germline V gene has CDR1 MNHNS and CDR2 SASEGT. The CDR3 coding sequence is TGTGCCAGCAGTGAACTTCTAGCGGGACGCCAAGAGACCCAGTACTTC. Its translation is CASSELLAGRQETQYF.

This clonotype was observed a few times. The chain has TRBV6-1 and TRBJ2-7, with D possibly matching TRBD2 (6 bases). V dropped 6 bases and J dropped 6 bases, with 21 bases sitting between them. CDR1 and CDR2 from the germline V gene are MNHNS and SASEGT. The CDR3 extends over 15 amino acids. The CDR3 DNA sequence: TGTGCCAGCAGCCTGCGTGGGGGGAATAAGGGCGAGCAGTACTTC. Protein product: CASSLRGGNKGEQYF.

There are a few counts of this clonotype. The chain employs TRBV20-1 and TRBJ1-2, with no clear D. CDR3 size: 8 residues. Germline V lookup: CDR1 DFQATT, CDR2 SNEGSKA (reference sequence). The CDR3 DNA reads as TGCAACGCCGATGGCTACACCTTC. Its protein is CNADGYTF.

The rearrangement links TRBV7-9 to TRBJ1-4; the D gene is possibly TRBD1 (6 bases). The ends were cut back, 5 bases at V and 8 bases at J, with 9 bases in the middle. Looked up from germline, CDR1 is SEHNR and CDR2 is FQNEAQ (reference sequence). The CDR3 spans 12 residues. The CDR3 region has the DNA TGTGCCAGCAGCGTCGACAGGGAAAAACTGTTTTTT. Amino acid sequence: CASSVDREKLFF.

This chain links TRBV29-1 with TRBJ1-1, with 8 nucleotides matching TRBD1. Germline V CDR1 and CDR2: SQVTM, ANQGSEA. Trimming took 6 bases from V and 3 from J; bases not matched to a gene: 6. The CDR3 is made up of 13 amino acids. The chain's CDR3 is CSVHQGADTEAFF. In DNA, the CDR3 is TGCAGCGTCCACCAGGGGGCAGACACTGAAGCTTTCTTT.

This clonotype appeared once. V and J are TRBV29-1 and TRBJ2-6; D call uncertain. The CDR3 is 14 amino acids. V was shortened by 6 bases and J by 0 bases, with 9 bases between the two germline ends. CDR1 is SQVTM, CDR2 ANQGSEA, per germline. CDR3 sequence reads: CSVQISSGANVLTF. The CDR3 DNA sequence: TGCAGCGTGCAGATAAGCTCTGGGGCCAACGTCCTGACTTTC.

The table lists this clonotype with a few counts. J is TRBJ2-5 and V is TRBV20-1; D perhaps matches TRBD2 (6 bases). The CDR3 is made up of 12 amino acids. V lost 7 bases to trimming and J lost 5 bases, with 14 bases between them. Germline CDR1 and CDR2: DFQATT and SNEGSKA (reference sequence). DNA of the CDR3: TGCAGTGTTTCGGGAGCCGGGGAGACCCAGTACTTC. This gives the protein CSVSGAGETQYF.

This clonotype was counted a few times. The chain has TRBV24-1 and TRBJ2-1; D may be TRBD1 or TRBD2 (5 bases each). Germline V gene lookup returns CDR1 KGHDR and CDR2 SFDVKD. This CDR3 region has 13 residues. V lost 9 bases and J lost 10, with 18 bases in between. The CDR3 spells CATGPGPKREQFF. The CDR3 bases are TGTGCCACCGGGCCGGGACCAAAACGAGAGCAGTTCTTC.

In its sample, this clonotype is medium-sized (0.01 to 0.1%). The chain is built from TRBV19 and TRBJ1-1; no firm D call. Germline CDR1 LNHDA, CDR2 SQIVND (reference sequence). There are 17 residues in the CDR3. The germline V and J ends were trimmed by 1 base and 1 base, with 16 bases remaining between them. Here the CDR3 reads CASSIGWRIRENTEAFF. The CDR3 DNA is TGTGCCAGTAGTATAGGTTGGAGAATACGGGAGAACACTGAAGCTTTCTTT. Full variable domain (missing parts from reference TRBV19 and TRBJ1-1): DGGITQSPKYLFRKEGQNVTLSCEQNLNHDAMYWYRQDPGQGLRLIYYSQIVNDFQKGDIAEGYSVSREKKESFPLTVTSAQKNPTAFYLCASSIGWRIRENTEAFFGQGTRLTVV.

A note on this clonotype: Possible read error: a much larger clone is one base away. The V call is TRBV7-6, the J call TRBJ1-6; D call uncertain. Per germline, CDR1 SGHVS and CDR2 FNYEAQ. The CDR3 contains 14 residues. CDR3: CDSSSIDVGGTLHF. CDR3 coding DNA: TGTGACAGCAGCTCCATAGACGTGGGAGGGACCCTCCACTTT.

The rearrangement links TRBV28 to TRBJ2-7, with 9 bases lining up with TRBD2. V lost 5 bases and J lost 3; bases outside the gene matches: 5. The CDR3 has 14 amino acids. The germline gives CDR1 MDHEN, CDR2 SYDVKM. The DNA of the CDR3 is TGTGCCAGCAGTGTCCTAGCGGGAATCTACGAGCAGTACTTC. Its protein is CASSVLAGIYEQYF.

Worth noting for this clonotype: Because the CDR3's place on the DNA is in doubt, the DNA is left out and the CDR3 is given as listed by TCRdb. This chain connects TRBV2 to TRBJ1-1. Germline CDR1 reads SNHLY; CDR2 reads FYNNEI. Both ends counted, the CDR3 spans 23 residues. The CDR3 here is CASTNQTSMYLCASSSWRDEAFF.

The rearrangement joins TRBV20-1 to TRBJ2-1; D gene ambiguous. Germline V gene data show CDR1 as DFQATT and CDR2 as SNEGSKA (reference sequence). V shed 2 bases and J shed 9 bases, with 11 bases lying between them. The CDR3 totals 12 residues. CDR3 loop: CSARKTPSEQFF. The CDR3, as DNA: TGCAGTGCTAGAAAGACCCCCAGTGAGCAGTTCTTC.